A single sample gave rise to the 13 T cell receptor beta chains below, sequenced in a study of shared clonotypes between healthy human individuals. Assay used: immunoSEQ multiplex PCR; TCRdb lists only in-frame clones, some missing. The sample yields roughly 480,000 clones, 70% to 85% seen once. The sample taken for sequencing was PBMCs. These receptors were collected from a woman between 40 and 50 years old in good health. Some clones in this sample may be carry-over from other donors' samples.

Comment on this clone: A far larger clone differs by one base, so this is likely a read error. The chain employs TRBV30 and TRBJ1-3; D remains unclear. This CDR3 comprises 13 residues. CDR1 GTSNPN and CDR2 SVGIG come from the germline V gene (reference sequence). CDR3: CACHRGSVNTIYF. The CDR3 nucleotides are TGTGCCTGCCACCGCGGTTCTGTAAACACCATATATTTT.

A few counts support this clone. The gene calls are TRBV5-1 and TRBJ2-5; 10 bases agree with TRBD2. This CDR3 has 17 residues. Per the germline V gene, CDR1 is SGHRS and CDR2 is YFSETQ. J lost 1 base, V lost 0 bases, and 6 bases had no gene match. The CDR3 DNA reads as TGCGCCAGCAGCTTGGCCGTAGCGGGAGGCCCCCAAGAGACCCAGTACTTC. This encodes CASSLAVAGGPQETQYF.

This chain connects TRBV6-1 to TRBJ1-1, with TRBD1 matching 7 bases. Germline V gene data show CDR1 as MNHNS and CDR2 as SASEGT. The CDR3 contains 14 residues. The trim removed 6 bases at V and 0 bases at J, leaving 4 bases unmatched. Here the CDR3 reads CASRDRQLNTEAFF. The DNA for the CDR3 is TGTGCCAGCAGGGACAGGCAACTGAACACTGAAGCTTTCTTT.

V is TRBV6-1 and J is TRBJ1-2; possibly TRBD1 for D (5 bases). Between the trimmed V and J ends, which lost 7 bases and 3 bases, there was a span of 12 bases. Per the germline V gene, CDR1 is MNHNS and CDR2 is SASEGT. This CDR3 has 13 residues. The CDR3 sequence is CASTPGADYGYTF. The CDR3 DNA sequence: TGTGCCAGCACACCTGGGGCTGACTATGGCTACACCTTC.

V usage is TRBV19 and J usage is TRBJ1-5, with D tentatively TRBD1 (6 bases). CDR3 length: 15 residues. Per the germline V gene, CDR1 is LNHDA and CDR2 is SQIVND (reference sequence). The V end lost 6 bases, the J end lost 3 bases, and 15 bases lay between the germline ends. CDR3 sequence: CASSTYRDNNQPQHF. In DNA, the CDR3 is TGTGCCAGTAGCACATACCGGGACAACAATCAGCCCCAGCATTTT.

This clone was seen just once. V usage is TRBV7-9 and J usage is TRBJ1-3; D possibly corresponds to TRBD1 (5 bases). CDR3 length: 14 residues. The germline gives CDR1 SEHNR, CDR2 FQNEAQ (reference sequence). Trimming left V 0 bases short and J 4 bases short, with 7 bases between. The CDR3 DNA follows: TGTGCCAGCAGCTTAGCAGGGGAAGGAAACACCATATATTTT. It is translated as CASSLAGEGNTIYF.

As concerns this clone: This clone may be a read error of a much larger clone one base away. This chain connects TRBV7-3 to TRBJ2-5, with D tentatively TRBD1 (6 bases). The CDR3 totals 15 residues. CDR1 and CDR2 from the germline V gene are SGHTA and FQGTGA. CDR3 amino acids: CAGSLNAGARETQYF. The CDR3 nucleotides are TGTGCCGGCAGCTTAAATGCAGGGGCCCGAGAGACCCAGTACTTC.

The chain combines TRBV29-1 with TRBJ2-3; D is tentatively TRBD1 or TRBD2 (5 bases each). Germline CDR1 and CDR2: SQVTM and ANQGSEA. V lost 7 bases to trimming and J lost 6 bases, with 14 bases between them. The CDR3 loop spans 12 amino acids. The CDR3 region is CSEGVAQDTQYF. Here the CDR3 DNA reads TGCAGCGAAGGGGTAGCGCAGGATACGCAGTATTTT.

Remarks on this clone: A junction boundary mismatches the germline segment, possibly from a read error. This sequence joins TRBV30 and TRBJ2-2, with D perhaps TRBD2 (5 bases). The V gene's germline CDR1 is GTSNPN and CDR2 SVGIG (reference sequence). This CDR3 is built from 14 residues. CDR3 nucleotide sequence: TGTGCCTGGAGTGTGAGGCGGAACACCGGGGATCTGTTTTTT. As protein: CAWSVRRNTGDLFF.

This clone came up a few times. The V call is TRBV6-1, the J call TRBJ2-1, with D possibly TRBD1 on 7 matching bases. Germline V gene sequence: CDR1 MNHNS, CDR2 SASEGT. Between the trimmed V and J ends, which lost 2 bases and 2 bases, there was a span of 10 bases. CDR3 length equals 15 residues. In DNA form, the CDR3 reads TGTGCCAGCAGTGAACAGGGGGGCACCTACAATGAGCAGTTCTTC. As protein: CASSEQGGTYNEQFF.

The V and J genes are TRBV11-2 and TRBJ1-3; D is uncertain. Trimming left V 5 bases short and J 2 bases short, with 4 bases between. The CDR3 length is 12 residues. Germline V CDR1 and CDR2: SGHAT, FQNNGV. The CDR3 is CASSPTGNTIYF. CDR3 nucleotides: TGTGCCAGCAGCCCGACTGGAAACACCATATATTTT.

The rearrangement links TRBV5-5 to TRBJ2-7, with 7 positions matching TRBD1. Germline CDR1 is SGHKS and CDR2 is YYEKEE (reference sequence). V gave up 2 bases and J gave up 3 bases; unmatched junction bases: 8. This CDR3 spans 15 amino acids. CDR3 coding DNA: TGTGCCAGCAGCTTTCCCGACAGGGAAAGCTACGAGCAGTACTTC. It yields the protein CASSFPDRESYEQYF. Filled out from reference TRBV5-5 and TRBJ2-7, the complete variable domain reads DAGVTQSPTHLIKTRGQQVTLRCSPISGHKSVSWYQQVLGQGPQFIFQYYEKEERGRGNFPDRFSARQFPNYSSELNVNALLLGDSALYLCASSFPDRESYEQYFGPGTRLTVT.

With regard to this clone: Compared with germline, one end of the junction differs, possibly owing to a read error. The chain uses TRBV7-2 and TRBJ2-5; D gene unclear. Germline loops: CDR1 SGHTA, CDR2 FQGNSA. CDR3 length: 13 amino acids. CDR3 loop: CASSFGQQGTQYF. The CDR3, as DNA: TGTGCCAGCAGCTTCGGTCAGCAAGGGACCCAGTACTTC.